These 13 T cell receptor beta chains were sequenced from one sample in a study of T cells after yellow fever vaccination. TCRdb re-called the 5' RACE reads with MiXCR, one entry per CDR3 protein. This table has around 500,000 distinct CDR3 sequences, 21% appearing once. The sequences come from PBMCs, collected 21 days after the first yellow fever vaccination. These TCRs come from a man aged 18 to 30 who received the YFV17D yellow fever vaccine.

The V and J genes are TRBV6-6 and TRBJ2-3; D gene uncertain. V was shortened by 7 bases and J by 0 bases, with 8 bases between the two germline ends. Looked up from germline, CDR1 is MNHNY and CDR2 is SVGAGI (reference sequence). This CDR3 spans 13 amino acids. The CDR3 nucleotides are TGTGCCAGCATTGGTTCTAGCACAGATACGCAGTATTTT. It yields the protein CASIGSSTDTQYF.

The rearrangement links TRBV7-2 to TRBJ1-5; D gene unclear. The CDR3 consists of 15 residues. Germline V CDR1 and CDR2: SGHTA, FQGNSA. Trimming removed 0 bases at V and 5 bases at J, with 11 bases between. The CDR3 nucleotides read TGTGCCAGCAGCTTAGCAGGGCAGAGTTATCAGCCCCAGCATTTT. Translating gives CASSLAGQSYQPQHF.

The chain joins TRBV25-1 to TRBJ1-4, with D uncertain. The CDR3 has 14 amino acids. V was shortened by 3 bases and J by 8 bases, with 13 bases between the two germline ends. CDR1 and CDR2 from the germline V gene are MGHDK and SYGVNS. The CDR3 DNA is TGTGCCAGCAGTGATATCCTCATAGGGGAAAAACTGTTTTTT. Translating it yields CASSDILIGEKLFF. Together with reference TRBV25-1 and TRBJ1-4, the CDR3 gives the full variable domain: EADIYQTPRYLVIGTGKKITLECSQTMGHDKMYWYQQDPGMELHLIHYSYGVNSTEKGDLSSESTVSRIRTEHFPLTLESARPSHTSQYLCASSDILIGEKLFFGSGTQLSVL.

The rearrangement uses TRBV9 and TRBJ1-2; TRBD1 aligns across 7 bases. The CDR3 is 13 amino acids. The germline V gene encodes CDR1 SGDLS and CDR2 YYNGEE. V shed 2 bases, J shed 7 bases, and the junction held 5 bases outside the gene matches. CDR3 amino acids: CASSVEGALGYTF. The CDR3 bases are TGTGCCAGCAGCGTGGAGGGGGCGCTTGGCTACACCTTC.

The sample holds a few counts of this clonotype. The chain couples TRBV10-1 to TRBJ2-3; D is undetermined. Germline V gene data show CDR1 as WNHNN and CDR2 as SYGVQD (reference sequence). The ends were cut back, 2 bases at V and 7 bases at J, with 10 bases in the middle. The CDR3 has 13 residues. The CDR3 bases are TGCGCCAGCAGTGAGCCTAGTTTCAATACGCAGTATTTT. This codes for CASSEPSFNTQYF.

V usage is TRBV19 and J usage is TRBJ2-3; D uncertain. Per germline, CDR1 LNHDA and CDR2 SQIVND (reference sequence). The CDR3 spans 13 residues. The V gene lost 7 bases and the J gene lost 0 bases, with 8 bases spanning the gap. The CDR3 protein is CASKHTSTDTQYF. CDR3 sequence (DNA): TGTGCCAGTAAGCATACTAGCACAGATACGCAGTATTTT.

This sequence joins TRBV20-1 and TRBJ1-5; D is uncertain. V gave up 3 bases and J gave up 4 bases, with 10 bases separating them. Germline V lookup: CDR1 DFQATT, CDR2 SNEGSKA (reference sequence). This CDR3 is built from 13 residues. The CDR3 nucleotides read TGCAGTGCTAGGCTGGGTGGAAATCAGCCCCAGCATTTT. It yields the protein CSARLGGNQPQHF.

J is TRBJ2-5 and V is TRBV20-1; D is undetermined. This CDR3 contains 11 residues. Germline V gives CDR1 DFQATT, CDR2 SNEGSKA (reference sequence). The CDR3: CSAILRETQYF. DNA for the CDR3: TGCAGCGCAATCCTAAGGGAGACCCAGTACTTC.

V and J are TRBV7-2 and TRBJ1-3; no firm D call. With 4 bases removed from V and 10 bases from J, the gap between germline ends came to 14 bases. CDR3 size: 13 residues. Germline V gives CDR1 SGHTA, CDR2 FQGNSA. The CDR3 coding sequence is TGTGCCAGCAGCTCAGAGGTGGGTCGAACCATATATTTT. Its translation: CASSSEVGRTIYF. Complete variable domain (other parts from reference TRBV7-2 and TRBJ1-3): GAGVSQSPSNKVTEKGKDVELRCDPISGHTALYWYRQSLGQGLEFLIYFQGNSAPDKSGLPSDRFSAERTGGSVSTLTIQRTQQEDSAVYLCASSSEVGRTIYFGEGSWLTVV.

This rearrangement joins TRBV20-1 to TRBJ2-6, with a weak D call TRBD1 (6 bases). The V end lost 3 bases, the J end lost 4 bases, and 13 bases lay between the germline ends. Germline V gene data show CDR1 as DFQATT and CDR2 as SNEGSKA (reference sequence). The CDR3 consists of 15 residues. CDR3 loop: CSASSGHTGANVLTF. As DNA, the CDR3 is TGCAGTGCTAGTTCGGGACATACCGGGGCCAACGTCCTGACTTTC.

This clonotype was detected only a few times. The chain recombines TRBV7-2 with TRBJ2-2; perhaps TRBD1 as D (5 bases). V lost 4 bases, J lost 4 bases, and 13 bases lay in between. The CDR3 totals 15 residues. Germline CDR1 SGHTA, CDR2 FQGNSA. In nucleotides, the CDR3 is TGTGCCAGCAGCTGGGTCGTGGACACCACCGGGGAGCTGTTTTTT. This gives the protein CASSWVVDTTGELFF.

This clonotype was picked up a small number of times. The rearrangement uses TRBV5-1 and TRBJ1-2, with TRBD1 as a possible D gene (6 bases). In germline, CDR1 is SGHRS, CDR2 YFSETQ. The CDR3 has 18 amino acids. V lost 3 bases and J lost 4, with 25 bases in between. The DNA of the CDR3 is TGCGCCAGCAGCTGGATTGGGGGACACGGCGGGGCTAGCTATGGCTACACCTTC. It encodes CASSWIGGHGGASYGYTF.

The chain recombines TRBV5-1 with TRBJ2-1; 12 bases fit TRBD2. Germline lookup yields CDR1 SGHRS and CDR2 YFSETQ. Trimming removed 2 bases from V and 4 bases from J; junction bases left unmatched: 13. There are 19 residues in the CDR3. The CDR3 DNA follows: TGCGCCAGCAGCTTTCCCGGGACTAGCGGGCCCCTCCTATACAATGAGCAGTTCTTC. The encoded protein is CASSFPGTSGPLLYNEQFF.